This TCR beta chain was identified during a study of cytomegalovirus exposure and HLA in healthy donors. Some clones are missing from TCRdb's copy, which holds only in-frame ones; the method was immunoSEQ multiplex PCR. This table holds about 170,000 clones, 96% found once. This TCR derives from a woman younger than 30 in good health and CMV-seronegative. The sequenced material came from PBMCs.

For the CDR3, the DNA is TGTGCCAGCAGTTACGATCCGGGAACTGGGAACACTGAAGCTTTCTTT. As protein: CASSYDPGTGNTEAFF. This chain uses TRBV6-7 with TRBJ1-1, with D uncertain. TRBV6-7 is annotated as an ORF whose role is uncertain. V was shortened by 2 bases and J by 1 base, with 14 bases between the two germline ends. CDR3 length: 16 residues.